This is a list of T cell receptor beta chains from one sample in a study of blood T cell repertoires in COVID-19. Profiled with immunoSEQ multiplex PCR; TCRdb holds only in-frame clones, not every one. The sample carries roughly 310,000 clones, 88% recorded once. Sequenced: peripheral blood. These receptors came from a woman aged 50 to 60 with active or convalescent COVID-19. Each CDR3 is given with its conserved first and last residue. A D gene is named only where the DNA matches it firmly. Clone size is shown for a subset of rows, as once, few, many or a class of expanded clone.

j_call d_call clone_size v_call cdr3_nt cdr3_aa
TRBJ2-1 TRBD2 - TRBV11-3 TGTGCCAGCAGCATCGGGACTAGCGAGTCTAATGAGCAGTTCTTC CASSIGTSESNEQFF
TRBJ1-1 - - TRBV5-1 TGCGCCAGCAGCTTGGTTCGACAGTGGGCGAACACTGAAGCTTTCTTT CASSLVRQWANTEAFF
TRBJ1-5 - - TRBV10-2 TGCGCCAGCAGTGAGCCTGACCCCAGGGTTGATAGCAATCAGCCCCAGCATTTT CASSEPDPRVDSNQPQHF
TRBJ1-1 - - TRBV29-1 TGCAGCGTTGGGGCACTTAACACTGAAGCTTTCTTT CSVGALNTEAFF
TRBJ2-1 TRBD1 - TRBV27 TGTGCCAGCAGCCTCGGACAGGGGGACTACAATGAGCAGTTCTTC CASSLGQGDYNEQFF
TRBJ1-5 - - TRBV6-2/TRBV6-3 TGTGCCAGCAGTATCAGGGGAAGAAGACAGCCCCAGCATTTT CASSIRGRRQPQHF
TRBJ1-4 TRBD1 - TRBV7-9 TGTGCCAGCAGTTTAGGGACAGTGAATGAAAAACTGTTTTTT CASSLGTVNEKLFF
TRBJ1-1 - - TRBV29-1 TGCAGCGTTAGTGACATGCTTATACTGAACACTGAAGCTTTCTTT CSVSDMLILNTEAFF
TRBJ2-7 TRBD2 - TRBV10-3 TGTGCCTTATCTAGCGGAGGAGAGCAGTACTTC CALSSGGEQYF
TRBJ2-7 TRBD1 - TRBV25-1 TGTGCCAGCAGTGAACGACGGGACAGGGAAAACGAGCAGTACTTC CASSERRDRENEQYF
TRBJ2-7 - - TRBV18 TGTGCCAGCTCACCAGTCCGCTACGAGCAGTACTTC CASSPVRYEQYF
TRBJ2-3 - - TRBV25-1 TGTGCCAGCAGTGACGGCGGGACAGATACGCAGTATTTT CASSDGGTDTQYF
TRBJ2-7 - - TRBV18 TGTGCCAGCTCACCACCTGCAGGGTTGAGCTACGAGCAGTACTTC CASSPPAGLSYEQYF
TRBJ1-1 - once TRBV29-1 TGCAGCGTTGGAAGGCGGACAGCCGCTGAAGCTTTCTTT CSVGRRTAAEAFF
TRBJ1-2 TRBD1 - TRBV30 TGTGCCTGGAGGACAGGGGGCGCGGACTATGGCTACACCTTC CAWRTGGADYGYTF
TRBJ1-2 - - TRBV6-5 TGTGCCAGCAGTTATACAGTGCAAGGAATCGGCTACACCTTC CASSYTVQGIGYTF
TRBJ2-1 TRBD2 - TRBV3-1/TRBV3-2 TGTGCCAGCGGGGGACTAGCGGGAGTCAATGAGCAGTTCTTC CASGGLAGVNEQFF
TRBJ2-3 - - TRBV28 TGTGCCAGCAGCCACGGACTACGCGGCACAGATACGCAGTATTTT CASSHGLRGTDTQYF
TRBJ1-5 TRBD1 - TRBV6-1 TGTGCCAGCAGTGAAGCCCGGGACAGGGGGGGTCAGCCCCAGCATTTT CASSEARDRGGQPQHF
TRBJ2-7 - - TRBV5-1 TGCGCCAGCAGCTTGGTGGCGGGCAGCTCCTACGAGCAGTACTTC CASSLVAGSSYEQYF
TRBJ2-3 - - TRBV7-6 TGTGCCAGCAGCCGAACCCGCCAGGGGTTAGGCACAGATACGCAGTATTTT CASSRTRQGLGTDTQYF
TRBJ2-5 - - TRBV6-5 TGTGCCAGCAGTCCAGGGTGGCAGTACCAAGAGACCCAGTACTTC CASSPGWQYQETQYF
TRBJ1-5 - few TRBV4-3 TGCGCCAGCAGCCAAGGCGGGGAGCCCCAGCATTTT CASSQGGEPQHF
TRBJ1-6 - - TRBV28 TGTGCCAGCACCACGGCAGACAGGACCCATAATTCACCCCTCCACTTT CASTTADRTHNSPLHF
TRBJ1-5 - once TRBV19 TGTGCCAGTAGTAGGGCCGCGAGCAATCAGCCCCAGCATTTT CASSRAASNQPQHF
TRBJ1-2 TRBD1 once TRBV28 TGTGCCACAACCCGGGACAGGGGGCTTCTTGGCTACACCTTC CATTRDRGLLGYTF
TRBJ1-5 TRBD1 - TRBV28 TGTGCCAGCAGCAACGTAGACAGGGTCGGGGATCAGCCCCAGCATTTT CASSNVDRVGDQPQHF
TRBJ1-4 - - TRBV9 TGTGCCAGCAGCGTAGAGGGGGGGCCGAATGAAAAACTGTTTTTT CASSVEGGPNEKLFF
TRBJ1-1 - few TRBV19 TGTGCCAGTACCGATAGAGAACGGTTCAACACTGAAGCTTTCTTT CASTDRERFNTEAFF
TRBJ1-2 TRBD1 - TRBV15 TGTGCCACCAACCCGAACCCAGACAGGGCAAGCGGCTACACCTTC CATNPNPDRASGYTF
TRBJ2-2 - - TRBV7-8 TGTGCCAGCAGCTTAGAATTCGGTGAGGCCGGGGAGCTGTTTTTT CASSLEFGEAGELFF
TRBJ2-1 TRBD2 - TRBV11-3 TGTGCCAGCAGCTCCACCGGGACTAGCGGGAGCAATGAGCAGTTCTTC CASSSTGTSGSNEQFF
TRBJ2-1 - - TRBV30 TGTGCCTGGATGAGGGAATACAATGAGCAGTTCTTC CAWMREYNEQFF
TRBJ2-2 - - TRBV6-4 TGTGCCAGCAGTCGAGACACCTCGAACACCGGGGAGCTGTTTTTT CASSRDTSNTGELFF
TRBJ2-2 - - TRBV6-5 TGTGCCAGCAGTCCCTTCGACACGGGGGTCGGGGAGCTGTTTTTT CASSPFDTGVGELFF
TRBJ1-2 - - TRBV20-1 TGCAGCGGAGGAGGGGGCTACACCTTC CSGGGGYTF
TRBJ1-1 - - TRBV12-3/TRBV12-4 TGTGCCAGCAGCTTCGGGAACACTGAAGCTTTCTTT CASSFGNTEAFF
TRBJ1-1 - - TRBV30 TGTGCCTGGACGGTTTTAAATGGCAGGGGCACTGAAGCTTTCTTT CAWTVLNGRGTEAFF
TRBJ2-3 - - TRBV4-3 TGCGCCAGCAGCCAAGCTAGCGTCCTCACAGATACGCAGTATTTT CASSQASVLTDTQYF
TRBJ2-5 - - TRBV11-2 TGTGCCAGCAGCTTAGACCAGTTTGGGACCCAGTACTTC CASSLDQFGTQYF
TRBJ2-5 - - TRBV13 TGTGCCAGCACTATCATGGACAGAGAAGGTTGGGAGACCCAGTACTTC CASTIMDREGWETQYF
TRBJ2-1 - few TRBV7-6 TGTGCCAGCAGCCAAAACAATGAGCAGTTCTTC CASSQNNEQFF
TRBJ2-3 - few TRBV9 TGTGCCAGCAGCTCCCGGACTACCGGCACAGATACGCAGTATTTT CASSSRTTGTDTQYF
TRBJ2-5 - - TRBV7-9 TGTGCCAGCAGCAAACACCCGTTAAGCCAAGAGACCCAGTACTTC CASSKHPLSQETQYF
TRBJ1-2 TRBD1 - TRBV12-5 TGTGCTAGTGATCCAGGGGGCGCAGGGGGCTACACCTTC CASDPGGAGGYTF
TRBJ1-1 - - TRBV5-1 TGCGCCAGCAGCTTGGTATCGCCGGGTGCCCCCGAAGCTTTCTTT CASSLVSPGAPEAFF
TRBJ1-2 - - TRBV28 TGTGCCAGCAGTGGACAGATCTATGGCTACACCTTC CASSGQIYGYTF
TRBJ2-1 - - TRBV4-2 TGTGCCAGCAGCCAAGCGTACAGGGATAGGAGTAAGTACAATGAGCAGTTCTTC CASSQAYRDRSKYNEQFF